This T cell receptor (beta chain) derives from a study of blood T cells in healthy people across ages. Study conclusions and caveats: What prevented conclusive comparison of naive and antigen-experienced cells was that PBMCs were unsorted.

A J-beta primer mix and a sample-barcoded 5' primer were used in a second PCR of about 6 to 12 cycles. TCRdb re-called the 5' RACE reads with MiXCR, one entry per CDR3 protein. The sample lists some 1,800,000 distinct CDR3 sequences, roughly two fifths occurring once. To note about this clonotype: Its antigen is as yet unknown.

Healthy Russian Caucasian donors spanned ages roughly 6 to 90 years. The germline CDR1 and CDR2 sequences are SGHVT and SQSDAQ. Between the trimmed V and J ends, which lost 6 bases and 5 bases, there was a span of 16 bases. The CDR3 extends over 15 amino acids. The chain uses TRBV7-4 and TRBJ1-4, with D hard to call. This TCR was recovered from a human donor in good health. The sample consisted of blood. CDR3 bases: TGTGCCAGCAGACCCGACCTCCTAACCAATGAAAAACTGTTTTTT. This translates into CASRPDLLTNEKLFF.